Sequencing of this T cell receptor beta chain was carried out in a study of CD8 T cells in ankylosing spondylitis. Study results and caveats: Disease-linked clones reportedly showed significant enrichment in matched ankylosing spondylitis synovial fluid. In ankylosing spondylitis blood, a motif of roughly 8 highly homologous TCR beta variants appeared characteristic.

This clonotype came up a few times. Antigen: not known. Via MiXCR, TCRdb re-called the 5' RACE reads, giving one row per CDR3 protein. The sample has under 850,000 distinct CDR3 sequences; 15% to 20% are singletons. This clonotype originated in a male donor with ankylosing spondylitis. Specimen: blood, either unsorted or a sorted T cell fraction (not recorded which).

Here the CDR3 reads CASSYPLGGLPPRETQYF. The CDR3 DNA reads TGTGCCAGCAGCTACCCGCTTGGCGGTCTACCGCCAAGGGAGACCCAGTACTTC. J is TRBJ2-5 and V is TRBV28; no clear D. The CDR3 spans 18 residues. The germline V and J ends were trimmed by 6 bases and 5 bases, with 28 bases remaining between them. CDR1 MDHEN and CDR2 SYDVKM come from the germline V gene. The full variable domain, in which reference TRBV28 and TRBJ2-5 provide the parts outside the CDR3, is DVKVTQSSRYLVKRTGEKVFLECVQDMDHENMFWYRQDPGLGLRLIYFSYDVKMKEKGDIPEGYSVSREKKERFSLILESASTNQTSMYLCASSYPLGGLPPRETQYFGPGTRLLVL.